Here is one T cell receptor beta chain with its context. Its specificity is not known. The sample comes from a study of siplizumab effects on memory and regulatory T cells. General study findings and limits: The naive T cell population seemed more diverse than memory cells and seemed a major contributor to the alloresponse. The mean Treg-derived percentage of mappable alloreactive CD4+ clones was 55% to 80% with siplizumab compared with 26.9% in controls.

Approximately 100,000 TCR templates per sample were sequenced. Produced via immunoSEQ multiplex PCR; TCRdb's table is partial and in-frame only. Of about 50,000 clones listed, more than 85% are singletons. The CDR3 is 14 amino acids. V dropped 6 bases and J dropped 2 bases, with 17 bases sitting between them. The germline CDR1 and CDR2 sequences are SQVTM and ANQGSEA. Material for sequencing was CD8+ T cells sorted from blood. The chain is built from TRBV29-1 and TRBJ2-7, with D perhaps TRBD1 or TRBD2 (6 bases each). This clonotype was sampled from a human donor in good health. CDR3: CSVVGGSSTYEQYF. CDR3 sequence (DNA): TGCAGCGTGGTCGGGGGCAGTTCAACCTACGAGCAGTACTTC.